The present TCR beta chain was sequenced within a study of blood T cell repertoires in COVID-19. Background on the study: Samples came from the United States, Italy and Spain, spanning acute and convalescent COVID-19. T cells, B-cell-depleted T cells, or PBMCs provided the cDNA or gDNA that served as material.

Under the authors' procedure: Estimation of nucleated cell counts was performed using reference gene primer amplification. Clones were sequenced by immunoSEQ multiplex PCR, and TCRdb holds only the in-frame ones, with some missing. Clonal size and the V and J genes are those of that table, whereas D and trimming came from the DNA. This sample has about 70,000 clones; approximately 89% occur once, and the top ten carry less than 15%. Germline lookup yields CDR1 MDHEN and CDR2 SYDVKM. V was clipped by 4 bases and J by 7 bases; unmatched bases: 0. This CDR3 is built from 11 residues. The sample consisted of peripheral blood. The chain employs TRBV28 and TRBJ1-2; 7 positions agree with TRBD1. This TCR was sampled from a woman aged 55-69 years with acute or convalescent COVID-19. CDR3 amino acids: CASSYRGGYTF. DNA for the CDR3: TGTGCCAGCAGTTACAGGGGTGGCTACACCTTC.